This T cell receptor beta chain was documented in a study of T cells in Graves' hyperthyroidism and ophthalmopathy. Study-level results: Using 13 V-J features, a model discriminated ophthalmopathy from stable hyperthyroidism.

Amplification targeted TCR beta CDR3 regions from RNA transcripts. A first-round RT-PCR of the TCR CDR3 used the HTBI primer set. Each CDR3 protein gets one entry after TCRdb re-called the multiplex PCR reads with MiXCR. The table includes a few hundred thousand distinct CDR3 sequences, roughly 16% detected once. CDR3 length: 14 residues. Looked up from germline, CDR1 is KGHSH and CDR2 is LQKENI. V was clipped by 4 bases and J by 3 bases, with 12 bases between them. This clonotype has ten or more counts. Its specificity is not known. Uncontrolled infection, other autoimmune disease, pregnancy and lactation each barred patients from inclusion.

Sequenced input: blood. This sequence was found in a middle-aged woman with Graves' ophthalmopathy. The rearrangement uses TRBV18 and TRBJ1-1; maybe TRBD1 (6 bases). The DNA of the CDR3 is TGTGCCAGCTCACGGACAGACAAGGACACTGAAGCTTTCTTT. It specifies CASSRTDKDTEAFF.